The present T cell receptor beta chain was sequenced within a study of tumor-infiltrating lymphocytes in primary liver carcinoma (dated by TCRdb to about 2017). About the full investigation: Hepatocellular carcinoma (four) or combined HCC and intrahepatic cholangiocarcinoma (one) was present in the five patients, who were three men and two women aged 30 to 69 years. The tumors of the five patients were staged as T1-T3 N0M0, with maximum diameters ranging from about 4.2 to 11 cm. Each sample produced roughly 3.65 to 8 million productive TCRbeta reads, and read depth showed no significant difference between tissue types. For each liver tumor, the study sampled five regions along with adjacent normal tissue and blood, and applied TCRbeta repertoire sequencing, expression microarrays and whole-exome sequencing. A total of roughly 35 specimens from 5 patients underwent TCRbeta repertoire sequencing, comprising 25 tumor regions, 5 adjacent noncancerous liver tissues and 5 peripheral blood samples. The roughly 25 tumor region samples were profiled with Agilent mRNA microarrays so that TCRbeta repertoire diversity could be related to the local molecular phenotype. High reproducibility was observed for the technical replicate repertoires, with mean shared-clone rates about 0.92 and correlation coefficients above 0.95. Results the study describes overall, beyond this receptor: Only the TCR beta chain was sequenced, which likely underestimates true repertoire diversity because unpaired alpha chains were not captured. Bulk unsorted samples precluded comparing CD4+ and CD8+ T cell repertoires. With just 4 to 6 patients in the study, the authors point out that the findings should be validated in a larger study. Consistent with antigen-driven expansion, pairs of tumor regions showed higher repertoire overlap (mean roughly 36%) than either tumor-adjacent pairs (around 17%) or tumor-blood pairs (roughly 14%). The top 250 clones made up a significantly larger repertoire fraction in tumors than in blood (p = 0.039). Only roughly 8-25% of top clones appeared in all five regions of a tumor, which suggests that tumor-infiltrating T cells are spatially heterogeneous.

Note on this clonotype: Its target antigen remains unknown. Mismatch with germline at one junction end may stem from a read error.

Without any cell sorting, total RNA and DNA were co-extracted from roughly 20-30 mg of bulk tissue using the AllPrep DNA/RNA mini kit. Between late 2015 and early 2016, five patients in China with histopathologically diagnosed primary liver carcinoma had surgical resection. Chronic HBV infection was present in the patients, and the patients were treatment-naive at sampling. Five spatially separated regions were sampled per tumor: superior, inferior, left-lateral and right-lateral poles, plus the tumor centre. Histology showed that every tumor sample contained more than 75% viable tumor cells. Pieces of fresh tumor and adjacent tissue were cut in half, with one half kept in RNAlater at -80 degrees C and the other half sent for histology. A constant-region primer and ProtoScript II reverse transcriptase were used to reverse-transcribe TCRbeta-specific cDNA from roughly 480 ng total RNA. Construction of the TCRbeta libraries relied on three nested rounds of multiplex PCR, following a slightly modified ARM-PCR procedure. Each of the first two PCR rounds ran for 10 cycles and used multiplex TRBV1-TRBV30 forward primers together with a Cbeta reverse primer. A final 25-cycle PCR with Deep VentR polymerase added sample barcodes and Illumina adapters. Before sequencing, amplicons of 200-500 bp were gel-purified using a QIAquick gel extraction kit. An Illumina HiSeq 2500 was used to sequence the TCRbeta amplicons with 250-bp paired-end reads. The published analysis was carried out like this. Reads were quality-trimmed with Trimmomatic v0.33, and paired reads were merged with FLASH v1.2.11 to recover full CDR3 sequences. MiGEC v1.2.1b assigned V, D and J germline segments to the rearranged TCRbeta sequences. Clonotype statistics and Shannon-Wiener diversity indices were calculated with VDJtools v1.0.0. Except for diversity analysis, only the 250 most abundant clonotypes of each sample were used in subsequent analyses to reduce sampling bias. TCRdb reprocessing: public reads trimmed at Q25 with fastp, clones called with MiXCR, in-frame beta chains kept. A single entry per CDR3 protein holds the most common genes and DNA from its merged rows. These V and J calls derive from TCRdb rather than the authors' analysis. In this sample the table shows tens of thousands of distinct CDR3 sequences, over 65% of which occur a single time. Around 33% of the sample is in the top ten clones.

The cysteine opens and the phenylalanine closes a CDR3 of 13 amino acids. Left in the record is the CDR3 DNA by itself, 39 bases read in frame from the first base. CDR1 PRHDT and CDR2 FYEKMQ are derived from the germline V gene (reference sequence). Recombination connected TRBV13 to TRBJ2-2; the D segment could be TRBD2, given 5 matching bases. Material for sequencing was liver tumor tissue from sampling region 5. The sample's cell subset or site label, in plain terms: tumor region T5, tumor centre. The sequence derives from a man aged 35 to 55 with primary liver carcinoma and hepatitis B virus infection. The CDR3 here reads CASSPGLSGEPFF. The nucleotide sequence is TGTGCCAGCAGCCCTGGACTCTCCGGGGAGCCGTTTTTT.